The sequence of this TCR beta chain was determined in a study of cytomegalovirus exposure and HLA in healthy donors. General study findings and limits: An analysis was carried out later, and it reportedly showed fewer N-insertions in an Asian-associated ancestry cluster than the approximately 700-donor mean. Earlier analysis yielded a pattern in which most TCR beta V segments were productive about 87% or about 30% of the time.

V gave up 7 bases and J gave up 2 bases, with 15 bases separating them. Germline V lookup: CDR1 GTSNPN, CDR2 SVGIG (reference sequence). The CDR3 has 14 residues. Primers for the PCR totalled 60 Vbeta and 13 Jbeta. The repertoire was sequenced with immunoSEQ multiplex PCR; TCRdb's copy has only in-frame clones and lacks some. Of some 180,000 clones listed, about four fifths are singletons. As for this clone: Its matching antigen is unknown.

The clonotype was recovered from a man in his forties in good health and CMV-seropositive. Specimen: PBMCs. The chain carries TRBV30 and TRBJ1-5, with D perhaps TRBD1 (6 bases). The CDR3, as DNA: TGTGCCTTTACGGCAGGGGATGGCAATCAGCCCCAGCATTTT. Protein sequence: CAFTAGDGNQPQHF.